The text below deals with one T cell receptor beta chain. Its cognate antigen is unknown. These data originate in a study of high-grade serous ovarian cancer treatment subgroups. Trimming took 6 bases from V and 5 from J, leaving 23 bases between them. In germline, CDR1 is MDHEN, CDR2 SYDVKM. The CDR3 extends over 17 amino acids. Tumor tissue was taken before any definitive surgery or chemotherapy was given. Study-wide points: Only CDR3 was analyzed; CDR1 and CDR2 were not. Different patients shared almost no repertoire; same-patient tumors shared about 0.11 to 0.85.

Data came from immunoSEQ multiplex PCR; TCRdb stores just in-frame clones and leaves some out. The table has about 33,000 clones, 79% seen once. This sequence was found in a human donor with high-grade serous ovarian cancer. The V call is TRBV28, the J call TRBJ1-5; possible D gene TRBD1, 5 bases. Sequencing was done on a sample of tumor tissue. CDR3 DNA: TGTGCCAGCAGCTTACCTCTTCTAGGGAGGGACGATCAGCCCCAGCATTTT. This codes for CASSLPLLGRDDQPQHF.